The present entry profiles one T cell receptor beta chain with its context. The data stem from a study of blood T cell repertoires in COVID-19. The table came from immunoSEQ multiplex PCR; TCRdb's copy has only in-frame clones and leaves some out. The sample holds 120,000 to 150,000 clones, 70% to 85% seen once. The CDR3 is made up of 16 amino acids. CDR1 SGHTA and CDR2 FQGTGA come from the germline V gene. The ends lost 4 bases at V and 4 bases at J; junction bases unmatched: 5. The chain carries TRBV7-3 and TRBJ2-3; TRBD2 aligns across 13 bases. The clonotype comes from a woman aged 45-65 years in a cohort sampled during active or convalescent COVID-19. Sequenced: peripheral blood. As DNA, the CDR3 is TGTGCCAGCAGCTCCGAACTAGCGGGGGGGCCAGATACGCAGTATTTT. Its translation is CASSSELAGGPDTQYF.